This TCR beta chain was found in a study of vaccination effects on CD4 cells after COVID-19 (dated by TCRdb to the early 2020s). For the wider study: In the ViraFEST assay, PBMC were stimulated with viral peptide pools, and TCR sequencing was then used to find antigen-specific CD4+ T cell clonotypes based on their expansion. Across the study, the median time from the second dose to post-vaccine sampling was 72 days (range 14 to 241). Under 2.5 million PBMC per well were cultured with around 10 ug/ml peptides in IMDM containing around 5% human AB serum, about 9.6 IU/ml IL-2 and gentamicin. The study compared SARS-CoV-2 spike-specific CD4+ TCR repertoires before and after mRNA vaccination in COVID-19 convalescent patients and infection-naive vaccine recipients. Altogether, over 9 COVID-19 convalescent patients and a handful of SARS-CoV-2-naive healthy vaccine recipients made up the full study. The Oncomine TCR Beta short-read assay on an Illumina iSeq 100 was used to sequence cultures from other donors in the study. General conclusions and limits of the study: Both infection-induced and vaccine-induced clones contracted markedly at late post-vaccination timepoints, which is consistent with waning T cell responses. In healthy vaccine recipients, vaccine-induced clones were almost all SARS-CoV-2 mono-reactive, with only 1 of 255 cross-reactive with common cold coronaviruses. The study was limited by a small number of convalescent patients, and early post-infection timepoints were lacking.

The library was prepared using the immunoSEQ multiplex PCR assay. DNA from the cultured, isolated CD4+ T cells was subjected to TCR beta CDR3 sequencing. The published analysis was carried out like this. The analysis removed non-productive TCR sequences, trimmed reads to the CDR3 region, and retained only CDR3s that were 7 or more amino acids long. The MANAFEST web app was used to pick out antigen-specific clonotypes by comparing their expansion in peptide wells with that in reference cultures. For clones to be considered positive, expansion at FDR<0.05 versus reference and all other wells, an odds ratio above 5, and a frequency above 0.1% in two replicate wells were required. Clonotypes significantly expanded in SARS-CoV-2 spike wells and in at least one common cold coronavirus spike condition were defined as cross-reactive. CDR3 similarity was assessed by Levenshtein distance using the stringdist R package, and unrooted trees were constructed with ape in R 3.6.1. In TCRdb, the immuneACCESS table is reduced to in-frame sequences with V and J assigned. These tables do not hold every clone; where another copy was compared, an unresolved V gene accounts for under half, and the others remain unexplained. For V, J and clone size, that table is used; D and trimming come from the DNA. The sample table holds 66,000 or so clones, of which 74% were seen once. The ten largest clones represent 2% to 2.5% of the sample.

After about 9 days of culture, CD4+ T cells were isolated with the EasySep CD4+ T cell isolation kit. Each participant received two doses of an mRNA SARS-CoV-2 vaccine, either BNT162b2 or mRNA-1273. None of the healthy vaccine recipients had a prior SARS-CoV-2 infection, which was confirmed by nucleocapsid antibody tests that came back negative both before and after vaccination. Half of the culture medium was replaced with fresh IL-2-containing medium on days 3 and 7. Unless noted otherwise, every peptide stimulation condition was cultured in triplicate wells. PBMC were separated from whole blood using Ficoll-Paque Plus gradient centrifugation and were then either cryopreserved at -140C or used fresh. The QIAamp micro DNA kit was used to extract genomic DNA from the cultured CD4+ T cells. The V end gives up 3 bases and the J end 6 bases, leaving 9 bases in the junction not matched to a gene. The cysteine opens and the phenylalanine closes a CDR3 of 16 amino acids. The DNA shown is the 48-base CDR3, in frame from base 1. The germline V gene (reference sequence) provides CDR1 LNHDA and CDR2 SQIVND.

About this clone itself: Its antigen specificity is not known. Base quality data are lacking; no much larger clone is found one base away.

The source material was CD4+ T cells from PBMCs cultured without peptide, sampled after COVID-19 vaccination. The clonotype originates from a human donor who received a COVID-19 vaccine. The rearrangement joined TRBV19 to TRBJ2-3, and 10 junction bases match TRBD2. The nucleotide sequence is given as TGTGCCAGTAGTATCGGCCTAGCGGGGGCGGGGGATACGCAGTATTTT. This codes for CASSIGLAGAGDTQYF.